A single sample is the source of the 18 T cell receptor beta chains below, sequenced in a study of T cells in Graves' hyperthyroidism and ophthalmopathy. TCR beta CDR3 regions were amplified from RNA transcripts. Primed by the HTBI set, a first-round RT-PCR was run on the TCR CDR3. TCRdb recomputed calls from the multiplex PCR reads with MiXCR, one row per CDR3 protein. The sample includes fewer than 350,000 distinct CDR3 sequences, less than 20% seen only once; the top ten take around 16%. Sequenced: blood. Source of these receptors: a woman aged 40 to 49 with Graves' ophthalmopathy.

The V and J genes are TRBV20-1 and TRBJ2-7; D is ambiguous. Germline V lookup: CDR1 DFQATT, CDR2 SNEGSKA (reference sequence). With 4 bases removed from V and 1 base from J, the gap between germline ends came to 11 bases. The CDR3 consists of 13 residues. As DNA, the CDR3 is TGCAGTGCTAATCCAGACCGATCCTACGAGCAGTACTTC. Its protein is CSANPDRSYEQYF.

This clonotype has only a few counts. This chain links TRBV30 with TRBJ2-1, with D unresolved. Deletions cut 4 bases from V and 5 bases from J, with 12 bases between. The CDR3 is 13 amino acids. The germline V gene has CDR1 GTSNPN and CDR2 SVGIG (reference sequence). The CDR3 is CAWTIPGHNEQFF. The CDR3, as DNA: TGTGCCTGGACGATCCCTGGACACAATGAGCAGTTCTTC.

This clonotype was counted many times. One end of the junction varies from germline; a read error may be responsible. As DNA, the CDR3 is TGTGCCAGCAGTATTTCCGGGGTGAACACTGAAGCTTTCTTT. Its protein is CASSISGVNTEAFF. The chain links TRBV19 to TRBJ1-1, with unresolved D. This CDR3 contains 14 residues. Germline V CDR1 and CDR2: LNHDA, SQIVND (reference sequence).

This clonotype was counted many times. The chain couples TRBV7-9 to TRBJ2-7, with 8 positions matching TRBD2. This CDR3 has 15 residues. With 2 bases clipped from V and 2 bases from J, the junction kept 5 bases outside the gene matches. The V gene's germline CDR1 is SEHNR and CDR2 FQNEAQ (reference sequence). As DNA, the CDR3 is TGTGCCAGCAGCTTATCCCGGGAGGGGACCTACGAGCAGTACTTC. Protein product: CASSLSREGTYEQYF.

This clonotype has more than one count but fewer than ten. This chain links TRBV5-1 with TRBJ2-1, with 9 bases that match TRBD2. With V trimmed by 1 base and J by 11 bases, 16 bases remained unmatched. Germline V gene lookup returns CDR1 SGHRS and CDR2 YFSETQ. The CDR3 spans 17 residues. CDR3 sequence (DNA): TGCGCCAGCAGCTTGAGACTAGCGGCCACTTCGCGTTCGAAGCAGTTCTTC. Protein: CASSLRLAATSRSKQFF.

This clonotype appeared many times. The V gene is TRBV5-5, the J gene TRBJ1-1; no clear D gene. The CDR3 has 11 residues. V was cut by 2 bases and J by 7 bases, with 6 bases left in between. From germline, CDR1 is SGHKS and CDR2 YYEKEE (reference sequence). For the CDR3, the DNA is TGTGCCAGCAGCTTAAAATATGAAGCTTTCTTT. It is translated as CASSLKYEAFF.

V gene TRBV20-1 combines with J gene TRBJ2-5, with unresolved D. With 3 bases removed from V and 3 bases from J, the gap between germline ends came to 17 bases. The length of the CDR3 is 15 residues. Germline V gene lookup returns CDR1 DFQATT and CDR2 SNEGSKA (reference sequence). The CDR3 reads CSASISVVAEETQYF. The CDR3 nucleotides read TGCAGTGCTAGTATAAGTGTGGTGGCGGAAGAGACCCAGTACTTC.

CDR3 protein: CASSPRLSTGELFF. The CDR3 DNA sequence: TGTGCCAGCAGCCCCCGACTTTCCACCGGGGAGCTGTTTTTT. The chain employs TRBV3-1 and TRBJ2-2; D remains unclear. There are 14 residues in the CDR3. Germline V lookup: CDR1 LGHDT, CDR2 YNNKEL (reference sequence). V lost 4 bases, J lost 4 bases, and 10 bases lay in between. The full variable domain, its missing parts supplied by reference TRBV3-1 and TRBJ2-2, is DTAVSQTPKYLVTQMGNDKSIKCEQNLGHDTMYWYKQDSKKFLKIMFSYNNKELIINETVPNRFSPKSPDKAHLNLHINSLELGDSAVYFCASSPRLSTGELFFGEGSRLTVL.

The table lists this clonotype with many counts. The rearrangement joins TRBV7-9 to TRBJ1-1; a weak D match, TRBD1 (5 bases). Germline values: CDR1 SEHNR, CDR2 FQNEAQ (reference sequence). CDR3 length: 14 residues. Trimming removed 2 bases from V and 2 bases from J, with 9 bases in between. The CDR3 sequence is CASSLSGTNTEAFF. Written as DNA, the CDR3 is TGTGCCAGCAGCTTATCAGGGACCAACACTGAAGCTTTCTTT.

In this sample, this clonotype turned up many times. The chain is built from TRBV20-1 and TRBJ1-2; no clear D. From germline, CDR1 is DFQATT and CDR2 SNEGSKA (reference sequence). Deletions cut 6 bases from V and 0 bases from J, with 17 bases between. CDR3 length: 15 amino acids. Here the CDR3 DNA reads TGCAGTGCCTCCCCCTGGACCGGAGCTAACTATGGCTACACCTTC. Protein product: CSASPWTGANYGYTF.

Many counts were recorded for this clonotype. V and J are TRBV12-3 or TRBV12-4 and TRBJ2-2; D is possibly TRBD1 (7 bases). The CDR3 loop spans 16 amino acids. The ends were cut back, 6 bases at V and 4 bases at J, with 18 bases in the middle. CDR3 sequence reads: CASSRPGGTATGELFF. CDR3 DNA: TGTGCCAGCAGCCGGCCTGGGGGGACAGCCACCGGGGAGCTGTTTTTT.

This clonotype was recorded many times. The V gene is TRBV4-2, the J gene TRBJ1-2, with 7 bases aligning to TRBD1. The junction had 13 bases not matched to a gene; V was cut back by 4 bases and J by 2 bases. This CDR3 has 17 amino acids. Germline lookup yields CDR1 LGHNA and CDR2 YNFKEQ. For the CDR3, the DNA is TGTGCCAGCAGCCTCGCCCGACCCACGACAGGGAACTATGGCTACACCTTC. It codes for CASSLARPTTGNYGYTF.

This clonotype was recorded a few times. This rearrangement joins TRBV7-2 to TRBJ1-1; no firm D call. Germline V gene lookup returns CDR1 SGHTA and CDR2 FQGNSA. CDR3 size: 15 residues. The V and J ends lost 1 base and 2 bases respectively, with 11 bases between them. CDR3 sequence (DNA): TGTGCCAGCAGCTTAGGGGTTGGGTTTAACACTGAAGCTTTCTTT. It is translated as CASSLGVGFNTEAFF.

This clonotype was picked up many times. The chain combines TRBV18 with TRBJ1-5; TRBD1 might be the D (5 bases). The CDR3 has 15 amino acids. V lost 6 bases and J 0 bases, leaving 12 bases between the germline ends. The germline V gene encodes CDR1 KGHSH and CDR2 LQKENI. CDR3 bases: TGTGCCAGCTCTCTTACAGGAGATAGCAATCAGCCCCAGCATTTT. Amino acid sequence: CASSLTGDSNQPQHF.

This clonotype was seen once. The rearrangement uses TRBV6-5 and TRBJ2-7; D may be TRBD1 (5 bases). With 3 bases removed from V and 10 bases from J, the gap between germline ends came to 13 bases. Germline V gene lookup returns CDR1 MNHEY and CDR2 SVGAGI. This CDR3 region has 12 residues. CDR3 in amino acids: CASSYWQGVQYF. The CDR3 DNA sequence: TGTGCCAGCAGTTATTGGCAGGGCGTCCAGTACTTC.

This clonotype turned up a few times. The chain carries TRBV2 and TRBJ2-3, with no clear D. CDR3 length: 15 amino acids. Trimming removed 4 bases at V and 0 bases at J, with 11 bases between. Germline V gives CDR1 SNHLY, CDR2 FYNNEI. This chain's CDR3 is CASSGGLSSTDTQYF. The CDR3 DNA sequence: TGTGCCAGCAGTGGTGGGCTATCAAGCACAGATACGCAGTATTTT.

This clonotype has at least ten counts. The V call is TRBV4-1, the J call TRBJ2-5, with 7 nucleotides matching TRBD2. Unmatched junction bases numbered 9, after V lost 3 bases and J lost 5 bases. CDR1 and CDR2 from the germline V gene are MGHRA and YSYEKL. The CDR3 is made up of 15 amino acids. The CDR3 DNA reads TGCGCCAGCAGCCAGGTTACGGGACTAAAGGAGACCCAGTACTTC. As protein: CASSQVTGLKETQYF.

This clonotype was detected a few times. CDR3 residues: CASSPGTSGGILNTGELFF. Here the CDR3 DNA reads TGCGCCAGCAGCCCGGGGACTAGCGGGGGGATTTTGAACACCGGGGAGCTGTTTTTT. This chain joins TRBV4-1 and TRBJ2-2; 15 positions match TRBD2. The CDR3 loop spans 19 amino acids. J gave up 1 base and V 4 bases, and 7 bases lay outside the gene matches. Germline loops: CDR1 MGHRA, CDR2 YSYEKL.